This TCR beta chain was retrieved from a study of T cell responses to AZD1222 COVID-19 vaccine. Some clones are missing from TCRdb's copy, which holds only in-frame ones; the method was immunoSEQ multiplex PCR. The table records about 120,000 clones, around 88% of them present only once. This clone was picked up one time. Its cognate antigen is unknown. General study points: There were vaccine-associated CD4 TCRs across spike, dominant at 160-218 and 743-854. AZD1222 recipients seropositive at baseline numbered only 5 to 7. Unmutated variant regions reportedly attract nearly half of all spike-specific TCRs. The study sampled repertoires only after the peak T cell response.

Trimming stripped 3 bases from V and 2 bases from J, with 4 bases between. This CDR3 spans 12 amino acids. CDR1 and CDR2 (germline): MNHEY, SVGAGI. The sequences come from peripheral blood, collected on day 0 of AZD1222 vaccination. V is TRBV6-5 and J is TRBJ2-5; unclear D gene. This sequence originates from an adult in good health. In DNA, the CDR3 is TGTGCCAGCAGTTATGCTCAAGAGACCCAGTACTTC. Protein: CASSYAQETQYF.